This T cell receptor beta chain was captured in a study of regulatory T cells in long-lasting Graves disease. Study-wide findings and caveats: Persistent cases favored TRBV28, TRBJ1-2 and TRBJ2-5.

Assembly of TCR beta libraries relied on iRepertoire HTBI primers together with Arm-PCR of CDR3 regions. TCRdb reprocessed the multiplex PCR reads with MiXCR, giving one entry per CDR3 protein. Seen here are approximately 270,000 distinct CDR3 sequences, under 20% observed once, and the top ten hold approximately 14%. Time point noted: newly diagnosed GD, antithyroid drugs for less than 3 months. After RNA was extracted from PBMCs, the TCR library was made from it. Tubes containing EDTA received approximately 9 milliliters of drawn peripheral blood. For this clonotype: Its cognate antigen is unknown. At one end, the junction sequence differs from germline, possibly due to a read error.

Germline lookup yields CDR1 LNHDA and CDR2 SQIVND (reference sequence). CDR3 size: 15 residues. This sample also belongs to another study, concerning T cells in Graves' hyperthyroidism and ophthalmopathy. From that second work: The study used the HTBI primer set for a first-round RT-PCR of the TCR CDR3. A model using 13 V-J features told ophthalmopathy apart from stable hyperthyroidism.

The chain has TRBV19 and TRBJ2-1, with D maybe TRBD2 (7 bases). This specimen was peripheral blood mononuclear cells (PBMCs), taken at new diagnosis, from a patient treated with antithyroid drugs. This clonotype originated in a woman in her 30s with Graves disease. CDR3 amino acids: CASSRSGGGGRERFF. The CDR3 region has the DNA TGTGCCAGTAGCCGGTCGGGTGGGGGGGGCCGTGAGCGGTTCTTC.